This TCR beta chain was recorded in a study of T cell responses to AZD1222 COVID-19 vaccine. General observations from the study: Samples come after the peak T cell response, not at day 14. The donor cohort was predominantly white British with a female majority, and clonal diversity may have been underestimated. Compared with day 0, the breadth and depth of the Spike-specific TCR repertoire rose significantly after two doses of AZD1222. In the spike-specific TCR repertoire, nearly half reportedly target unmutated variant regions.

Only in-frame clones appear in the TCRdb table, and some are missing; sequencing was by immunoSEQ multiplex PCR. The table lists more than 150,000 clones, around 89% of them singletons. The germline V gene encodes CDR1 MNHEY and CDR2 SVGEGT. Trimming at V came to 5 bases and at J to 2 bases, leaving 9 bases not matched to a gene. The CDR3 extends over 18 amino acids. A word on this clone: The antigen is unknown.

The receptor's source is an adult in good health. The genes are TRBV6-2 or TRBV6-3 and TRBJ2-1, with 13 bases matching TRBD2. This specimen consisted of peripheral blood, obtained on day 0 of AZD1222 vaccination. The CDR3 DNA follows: TGTGCCAGCAGTCTACGGACTAGCGGGAGAGGGACCTACAATGAGCAGTTCTTC. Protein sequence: CASSLRTSGRGTYNEQFF.